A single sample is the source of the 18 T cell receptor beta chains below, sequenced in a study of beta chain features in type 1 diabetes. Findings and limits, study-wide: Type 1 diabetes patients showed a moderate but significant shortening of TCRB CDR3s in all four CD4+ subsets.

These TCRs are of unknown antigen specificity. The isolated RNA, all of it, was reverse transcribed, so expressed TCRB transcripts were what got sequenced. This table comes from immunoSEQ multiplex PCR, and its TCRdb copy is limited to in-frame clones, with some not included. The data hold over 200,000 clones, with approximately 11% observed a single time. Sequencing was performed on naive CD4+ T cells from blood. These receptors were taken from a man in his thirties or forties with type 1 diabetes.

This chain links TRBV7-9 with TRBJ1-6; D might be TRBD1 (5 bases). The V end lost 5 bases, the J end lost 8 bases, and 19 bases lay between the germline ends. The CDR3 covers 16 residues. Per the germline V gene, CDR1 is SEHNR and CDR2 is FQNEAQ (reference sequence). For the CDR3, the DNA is TGTGCCAGCAGCCCCTTACGGGGGGGATTAGATTCACCCCTCCACTTT. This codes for CASSPLRGGLDSPLHF.

The CDR3 bases are TGTGCCAGCAGCTTATTTACAGGGCAGCCCCAGCATTTT. It yields the protein CASSLFTGQPQHF. The V gene is TRBV7-2, the J gene TRBJ1-5, with a possible D match to TRBD1 (6 bases). The length of the CDR3 is 13 residues. CDR1 SGHTA and CDR2 FQGNSA come from the germline V gene. Trimming pared 2 bases from V and 7 bases from J, leaving 9 bases between.

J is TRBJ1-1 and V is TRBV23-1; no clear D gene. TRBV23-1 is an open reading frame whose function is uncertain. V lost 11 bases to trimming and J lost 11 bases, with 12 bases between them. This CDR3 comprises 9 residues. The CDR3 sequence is CAGPREAFF. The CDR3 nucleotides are TGCGCCGGCCCCCGGGAGGCTTTCTTT.

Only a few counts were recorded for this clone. The CDR3 sequence: CSVVYDSFVGKLFF. The DNA of the CDR3 is TGCAGCGTTGTGTACGACTCCTTCGTGGGAAAACTGTTTTTT. This chain joins TRBV29-1 and TRBJ1-4; no firm D call. The CDR3 sequence is 14 residues long. Germline CDR1 is SQVTM and CDR2 is ANQGSEA. The V and J ends lost 4 bases and 10 bases respectively, with 19 bases between them.

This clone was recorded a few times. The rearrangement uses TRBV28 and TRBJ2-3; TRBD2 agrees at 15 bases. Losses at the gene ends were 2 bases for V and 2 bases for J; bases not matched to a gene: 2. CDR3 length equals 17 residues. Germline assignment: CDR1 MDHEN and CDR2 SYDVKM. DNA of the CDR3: TGTGCCAGCAGTTTAGGGACTAGCGGGGGGTCCACAGATACGCAGTATTTT. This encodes CASSLGTSGGSTDTQYF.

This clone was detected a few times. The CDR3, as DNA: TGTGCCAGCAGCTCGGACAGGCAGAGGGTGAGATCCTACGAGCAGTACTTC. This gives the protein CASSSDRQRVRSYEQYF. The gene calls are TRBV7-2 and TRBJ2-7; 7 bases match TRBD1. Trimming took 4 bases from V and 1 from J; bases not matched to a gene: 13. From germline, CDR1 is SGHTA and CDR2 FQGNSA. The CDR3 is 17 residues long.

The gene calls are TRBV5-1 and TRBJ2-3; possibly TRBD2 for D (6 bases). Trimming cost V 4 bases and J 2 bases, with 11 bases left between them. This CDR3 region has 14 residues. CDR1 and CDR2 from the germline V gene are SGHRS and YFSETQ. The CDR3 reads CASSAGPPTDTQYF. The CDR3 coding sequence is TGCGCCAGCAGCGCGGGACCACCCACAGATACGCAGTATTTT. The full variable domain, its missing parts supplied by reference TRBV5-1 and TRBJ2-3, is KAGVTQTPRYLIKTRGQQVTLSCSPISGHRSVSWYQQTPGQGLQFLFEYFSETQRNKGNFPGRFSGRQFSNSRSEMNVSTLELGDSALYLCASSAGPPTDTQYFGPGTRLTVL.

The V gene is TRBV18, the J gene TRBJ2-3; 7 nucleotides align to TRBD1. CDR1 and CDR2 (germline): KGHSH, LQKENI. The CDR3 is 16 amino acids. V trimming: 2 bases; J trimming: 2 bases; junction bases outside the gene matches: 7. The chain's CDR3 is CASSPTGQAITDTQYF. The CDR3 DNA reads TGTGCCAGCTCACCAACCGGACAGGCGATCACAGATACGCAGTATTTT.

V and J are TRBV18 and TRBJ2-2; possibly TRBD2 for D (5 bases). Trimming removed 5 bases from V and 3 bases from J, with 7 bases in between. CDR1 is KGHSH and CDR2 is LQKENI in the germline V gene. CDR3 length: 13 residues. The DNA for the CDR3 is TGTGCCAGCTCATCGAGGGACACCGGGGAGCTGTTTTTT. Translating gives CASSSRDTGELFF.

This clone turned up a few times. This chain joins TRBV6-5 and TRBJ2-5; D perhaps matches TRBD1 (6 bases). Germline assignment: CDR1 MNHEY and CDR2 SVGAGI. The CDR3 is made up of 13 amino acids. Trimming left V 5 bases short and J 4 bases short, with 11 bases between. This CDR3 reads CASSPTGLETQYF. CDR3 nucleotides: TGTGCCAGCAGTCCTACAGGGCTAGAGACCCAGTACTTC.

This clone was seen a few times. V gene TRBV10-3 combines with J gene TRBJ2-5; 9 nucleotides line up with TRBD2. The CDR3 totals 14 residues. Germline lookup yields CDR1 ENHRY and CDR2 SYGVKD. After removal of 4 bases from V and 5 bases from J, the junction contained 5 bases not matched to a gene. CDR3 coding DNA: TGTGCCATCAGTGTAGCGGGGGCTAAGGAGACCCAGTACTTC. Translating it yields CAISVAGAKETQYF.

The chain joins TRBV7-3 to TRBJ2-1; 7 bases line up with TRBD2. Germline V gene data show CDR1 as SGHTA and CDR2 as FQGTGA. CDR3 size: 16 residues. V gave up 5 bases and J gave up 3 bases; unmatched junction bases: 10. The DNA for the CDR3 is TGTGCCAGCAGCCGCATTCCCGGCGGGGGCTACAATGAGCAGTTCTTC. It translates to CASSRIPGGGYNEQFF.

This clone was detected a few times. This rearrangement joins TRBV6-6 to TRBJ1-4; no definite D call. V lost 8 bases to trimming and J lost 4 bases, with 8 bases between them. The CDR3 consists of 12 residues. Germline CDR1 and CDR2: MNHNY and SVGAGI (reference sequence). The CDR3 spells CASVENNEKLFF. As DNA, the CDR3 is TGTGCCAGCGTAGAGAATAATGAAAAACTGTTTTTT.

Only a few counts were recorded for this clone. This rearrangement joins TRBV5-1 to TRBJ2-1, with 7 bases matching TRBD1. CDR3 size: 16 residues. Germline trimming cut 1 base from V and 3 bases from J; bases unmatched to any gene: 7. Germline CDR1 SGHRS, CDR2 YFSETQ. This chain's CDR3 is CASSLRDSPVYNEQFF. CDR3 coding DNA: TGCGCCAGCAGCTTGAGGGACAGTCCGGTCTACAATGAGCAGTTCTTC.

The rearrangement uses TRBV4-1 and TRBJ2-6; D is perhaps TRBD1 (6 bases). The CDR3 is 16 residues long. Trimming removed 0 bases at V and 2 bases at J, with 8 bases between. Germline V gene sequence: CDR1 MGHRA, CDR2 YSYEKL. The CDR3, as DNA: TGCGCCAGCAGCCAAGATGCAGGGGCTGGGGCCAACGTCCTGACTTTC. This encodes CASSQDAGAGANVLTF.

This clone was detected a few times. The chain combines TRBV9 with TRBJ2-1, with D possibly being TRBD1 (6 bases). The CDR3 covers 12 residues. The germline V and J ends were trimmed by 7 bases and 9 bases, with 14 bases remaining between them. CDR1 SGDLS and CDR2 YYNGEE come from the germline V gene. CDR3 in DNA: TGTGCCAGCGGCCCCGTGACAGGTGAGCAGTTCTTC. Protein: CASGPVTGEQFF.

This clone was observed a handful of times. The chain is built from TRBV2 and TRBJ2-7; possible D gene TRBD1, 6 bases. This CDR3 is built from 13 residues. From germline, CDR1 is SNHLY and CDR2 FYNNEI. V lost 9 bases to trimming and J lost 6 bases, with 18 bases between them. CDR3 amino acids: CARGQGLRSEQYF. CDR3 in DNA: TGTGCCAGGGGGCAGGGGTTGCGGTCCGAGCAGTACTTC. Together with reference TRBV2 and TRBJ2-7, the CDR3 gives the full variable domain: EPEVTQTPSHQVTQMGQEVILRCVPISNHLYFYWYRQILGQKVEFLVSFYNNEISEKSEIFDDQFSVERPDGSNFTLKIRSTKLEDSAMYFCARGQGLRSEQYFGPGTRLTVT.

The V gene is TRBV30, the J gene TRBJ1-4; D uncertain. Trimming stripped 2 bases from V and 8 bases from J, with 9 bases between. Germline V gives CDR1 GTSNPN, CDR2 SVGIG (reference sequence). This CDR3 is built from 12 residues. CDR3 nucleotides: TGTGCCTGGAGTAGTGCAGGCGAAAAACTGTTTTTT. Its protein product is CAWSSAGEKLFF.